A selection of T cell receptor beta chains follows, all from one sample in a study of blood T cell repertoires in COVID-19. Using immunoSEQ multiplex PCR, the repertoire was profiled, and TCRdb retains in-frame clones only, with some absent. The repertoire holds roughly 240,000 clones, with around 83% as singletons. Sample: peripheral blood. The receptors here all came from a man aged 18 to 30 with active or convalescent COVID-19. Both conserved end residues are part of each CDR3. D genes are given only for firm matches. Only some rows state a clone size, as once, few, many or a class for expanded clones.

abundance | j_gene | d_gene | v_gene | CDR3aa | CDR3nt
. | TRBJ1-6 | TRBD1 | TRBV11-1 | CASSPGTGNNSPLHF | TGTGCCAGCAGCCCCGGGACAGGGAATAATTCACCCCTCCACTTT
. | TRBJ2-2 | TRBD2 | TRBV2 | CASTGRLANTGELFF | TGTGCCAGCACCGGGAGGCTTGCGAACACCGGGGAGCTGTTTTTT
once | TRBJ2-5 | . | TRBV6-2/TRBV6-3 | CASSWNGRRRETQYF | TGTGCCAGCAGTTGGAACGGGAGAAGAAGAGAGACCCAGTACTTC
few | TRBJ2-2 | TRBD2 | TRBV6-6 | CASSRSGGADTGELFF | TGTGCCAGCAGCCGTAGCGGGGGGGCCGACACCGGGGAGCTGTTTTTT
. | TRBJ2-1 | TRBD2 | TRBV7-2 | CASSFDTTSGRIGQFF | TGTGCCAGCAGCTTTGACACGACTAGCGGGAGAATCGGGCAGTTCTTC
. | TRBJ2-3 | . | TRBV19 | CASSIDLSGRGYTDTQYF | TGTGCCAGTAGTATAGATCTATCGGGGCGGGGTTACACAGATACGCAGTATTTT
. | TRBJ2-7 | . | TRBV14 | CASSPLGAEAYEQYF | TGTGCCAGCAGCCCTTTAGGTGCGGAAGCCTACGAGCAGTACTTC
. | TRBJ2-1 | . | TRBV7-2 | CASSPRSPGVSNEQFF | TGTGCCAGCAGCCCGAGGTCCCCAGGGGTCAGCAATGAGCAGTTCTTC
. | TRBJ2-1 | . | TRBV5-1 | CASSLGPRNEQFF | TGCGCCAGCAGCTTGGGTCCGCGGAATGAGCAGTTCTTC
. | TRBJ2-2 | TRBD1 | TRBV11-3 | CASSSTGFGELFF | TGTGCCAGCAGCTCGACAGGGTTCGGGGAGCTGTTTTTT